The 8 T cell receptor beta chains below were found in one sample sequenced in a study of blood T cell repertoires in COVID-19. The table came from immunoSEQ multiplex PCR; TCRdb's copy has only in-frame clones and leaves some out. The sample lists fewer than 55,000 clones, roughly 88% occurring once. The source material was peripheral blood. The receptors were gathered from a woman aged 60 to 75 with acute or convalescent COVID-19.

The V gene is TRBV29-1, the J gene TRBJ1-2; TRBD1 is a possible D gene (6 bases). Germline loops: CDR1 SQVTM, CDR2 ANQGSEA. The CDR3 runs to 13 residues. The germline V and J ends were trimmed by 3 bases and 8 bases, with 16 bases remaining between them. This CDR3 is CSVDDRLGDGYTF. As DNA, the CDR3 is TGCAGCGTTGACGACAGGCTTGGGGACGGCTACACCTTC.

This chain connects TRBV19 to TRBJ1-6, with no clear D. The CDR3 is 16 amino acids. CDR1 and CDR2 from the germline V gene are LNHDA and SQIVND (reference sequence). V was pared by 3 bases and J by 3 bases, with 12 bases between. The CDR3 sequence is CASSMGQNIYNSPLHF. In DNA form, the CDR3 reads TGTGCCAGTAGTATGGGCCAGAACATCTATAATTCACCCCTCCACTTT.

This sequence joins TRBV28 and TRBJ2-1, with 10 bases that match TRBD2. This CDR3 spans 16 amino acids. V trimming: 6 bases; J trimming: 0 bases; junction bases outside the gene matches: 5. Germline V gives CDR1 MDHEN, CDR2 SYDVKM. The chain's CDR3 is CASSSGTSVSYNEQFF. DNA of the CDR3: TGTGCCAGCAGCTCCGGGACTAGCGTCTCCTACAATGAGCAGTTCTTC.

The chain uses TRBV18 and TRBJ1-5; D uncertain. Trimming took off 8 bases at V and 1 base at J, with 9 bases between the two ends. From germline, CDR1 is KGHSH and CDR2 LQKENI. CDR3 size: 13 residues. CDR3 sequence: CASRPGSNQPQHF. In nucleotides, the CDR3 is TGTGCCAGCCGACCGGGAAGCAATCAGCCCCAGCATTTT. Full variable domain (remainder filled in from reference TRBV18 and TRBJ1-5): NAGVMQNPRHLVRRRGQEARLRCSPMKGHSHVYWYRQLPEEGLKFMVYLQKENIIDESGMPKERFSAEFPKEGPSILRIQQVVRGDSAAYFCASRPGSNQPQHFGDGTRLSIL.

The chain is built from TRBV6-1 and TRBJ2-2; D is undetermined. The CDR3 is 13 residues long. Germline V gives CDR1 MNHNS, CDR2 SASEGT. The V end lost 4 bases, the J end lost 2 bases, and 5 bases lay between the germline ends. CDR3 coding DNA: TGTGCCAGCAGTGCACATAACACCGGGGAGCTGTTTTTT. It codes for CASSAHNTGELFF.

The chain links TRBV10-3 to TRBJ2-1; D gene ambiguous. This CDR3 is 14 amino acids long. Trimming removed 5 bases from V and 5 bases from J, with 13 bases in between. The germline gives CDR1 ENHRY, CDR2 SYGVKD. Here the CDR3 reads CAISLELGNNEQFF. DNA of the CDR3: TGTGCCATCAGTCTAGAGTTGGGTAACAATGAGCAGTTCTTC.

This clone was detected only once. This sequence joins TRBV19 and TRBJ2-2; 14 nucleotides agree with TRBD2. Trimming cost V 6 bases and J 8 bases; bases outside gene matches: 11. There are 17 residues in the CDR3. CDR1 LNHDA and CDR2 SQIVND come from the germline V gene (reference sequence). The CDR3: CASSRRGTSGSSGELFF. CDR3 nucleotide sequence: TGTGCCAGTAGCCGACGGGGGACTAGCGGGAGTTCGGGGGAGCTGTTTTTT.

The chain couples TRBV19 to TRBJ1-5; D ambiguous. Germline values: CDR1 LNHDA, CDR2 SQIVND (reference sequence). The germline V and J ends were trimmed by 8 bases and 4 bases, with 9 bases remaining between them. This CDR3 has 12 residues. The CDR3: CASLTRNQPQHF. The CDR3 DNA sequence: TGTGCCAGTTTGACCAGGAATCAGCCCCAGCATTTT.